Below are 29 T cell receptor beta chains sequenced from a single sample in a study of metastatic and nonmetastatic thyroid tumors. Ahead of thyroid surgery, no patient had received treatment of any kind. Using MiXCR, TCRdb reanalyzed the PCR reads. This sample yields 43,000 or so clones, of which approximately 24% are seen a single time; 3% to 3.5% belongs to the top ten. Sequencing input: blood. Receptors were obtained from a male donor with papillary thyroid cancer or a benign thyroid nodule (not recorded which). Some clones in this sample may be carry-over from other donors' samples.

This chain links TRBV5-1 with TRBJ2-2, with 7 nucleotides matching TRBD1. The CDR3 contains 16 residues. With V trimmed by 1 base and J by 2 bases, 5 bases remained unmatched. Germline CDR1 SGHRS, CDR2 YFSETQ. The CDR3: CASSLQGTDNTGELFF. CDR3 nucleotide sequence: TGCGCCAGCAGCTTGCAAGGGACAGATAACACCGGGGAGCTGTTTTTT.

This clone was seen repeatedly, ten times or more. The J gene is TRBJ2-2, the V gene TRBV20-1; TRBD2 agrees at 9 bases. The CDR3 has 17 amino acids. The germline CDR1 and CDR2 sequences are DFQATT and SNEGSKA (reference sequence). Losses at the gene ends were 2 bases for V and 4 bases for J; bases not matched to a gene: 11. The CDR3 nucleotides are TGCAGTGCTAGACCCCGGACTAGCGCGACGAGCACCGGGGAGCTGTTTTTT. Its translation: CSARPRTSATSTGELFF.

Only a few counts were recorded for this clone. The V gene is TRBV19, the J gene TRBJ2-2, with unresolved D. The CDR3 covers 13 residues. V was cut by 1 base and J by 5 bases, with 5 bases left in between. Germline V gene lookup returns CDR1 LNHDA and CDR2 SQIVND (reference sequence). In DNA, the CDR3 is TGTGCCAGTAGTATAGCGGGTACCGGGGAGCTGTTTTTT. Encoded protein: CASSIAGTGELFF.

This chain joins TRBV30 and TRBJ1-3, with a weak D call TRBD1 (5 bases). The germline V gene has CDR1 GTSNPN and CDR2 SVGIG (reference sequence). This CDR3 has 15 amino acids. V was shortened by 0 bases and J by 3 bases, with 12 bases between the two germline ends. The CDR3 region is CAWSVTGALGNTIYF. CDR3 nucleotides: TGTGCCTGGAGTGTAACCGGGGCGCTTGGAAACACCATATATTTT.

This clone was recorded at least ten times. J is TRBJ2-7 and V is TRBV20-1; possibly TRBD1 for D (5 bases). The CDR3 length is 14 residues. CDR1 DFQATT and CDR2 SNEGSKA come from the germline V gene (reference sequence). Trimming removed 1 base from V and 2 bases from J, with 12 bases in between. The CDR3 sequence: CSARGPAGPYEQYF. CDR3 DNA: TGCAGTGCTAGAGGGCCGGCAGGGCCCTACGAGCAGTACTTC.

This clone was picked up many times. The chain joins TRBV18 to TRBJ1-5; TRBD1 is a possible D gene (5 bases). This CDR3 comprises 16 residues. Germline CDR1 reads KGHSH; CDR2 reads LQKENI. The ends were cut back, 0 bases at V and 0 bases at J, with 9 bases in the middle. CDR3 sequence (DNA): TGTGCCAGCTCACCACCGACAGACTATAGCAATCAGCCCCAGCATTTT. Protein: CASSPPTDYSNQPQHF. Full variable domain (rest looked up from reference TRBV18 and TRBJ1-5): NAGVMQNPRHLVRRRGQEARLRCSPMKGHSHVYWYRQLPEEGLKFMVYLQKENIIDESGMPKERFSAEFPKEGPSILRIQQVVRGDSAAYFCASSPPTDYSNQPQHFGDGTRLSIL.

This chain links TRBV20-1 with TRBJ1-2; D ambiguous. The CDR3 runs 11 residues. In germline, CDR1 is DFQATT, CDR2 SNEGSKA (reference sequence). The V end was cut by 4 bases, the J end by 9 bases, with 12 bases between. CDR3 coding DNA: TGCAGTGCTACCACCAGCGGGAGCTACACCTTC. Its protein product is CSATTSGSYTF.

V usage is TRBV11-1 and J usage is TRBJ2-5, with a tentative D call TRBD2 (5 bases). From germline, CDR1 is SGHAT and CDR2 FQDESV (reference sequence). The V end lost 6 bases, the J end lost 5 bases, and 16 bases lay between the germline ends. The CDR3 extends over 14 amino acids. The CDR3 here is CASSRGLQSETQYF. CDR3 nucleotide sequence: TGTGCCAGCAGTCGAGGACTGCAATCGGAGACCCAGTACTTC.

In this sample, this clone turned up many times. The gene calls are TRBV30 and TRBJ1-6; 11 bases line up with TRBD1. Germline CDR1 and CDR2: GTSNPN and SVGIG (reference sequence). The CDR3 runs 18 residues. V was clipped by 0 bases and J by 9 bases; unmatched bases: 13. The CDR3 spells CAWSVTRTGGVQSSPLHF. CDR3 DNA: TGTGCCTGGAGTGTGACTCGGACAGGGGGCGTTCAAAGTTCACCCCTCCACTTT.

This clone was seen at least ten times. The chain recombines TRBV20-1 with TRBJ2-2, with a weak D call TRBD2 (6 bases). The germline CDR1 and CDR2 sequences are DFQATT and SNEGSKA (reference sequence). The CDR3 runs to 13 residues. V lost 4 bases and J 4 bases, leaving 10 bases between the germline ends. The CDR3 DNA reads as TGCAGTGCTAAAGGGACTTCCACCGGGGAGCTGTTTTTT. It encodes CSAKGTSTGELFF.

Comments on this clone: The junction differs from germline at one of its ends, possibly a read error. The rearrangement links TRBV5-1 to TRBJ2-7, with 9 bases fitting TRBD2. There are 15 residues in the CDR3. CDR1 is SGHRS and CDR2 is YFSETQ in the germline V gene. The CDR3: CASSRSGSTSYDQYF. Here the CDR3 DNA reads TGCGCCAGCAGCCGTAGCGGGAGTACCTCCTACGATCAGTACTTC.

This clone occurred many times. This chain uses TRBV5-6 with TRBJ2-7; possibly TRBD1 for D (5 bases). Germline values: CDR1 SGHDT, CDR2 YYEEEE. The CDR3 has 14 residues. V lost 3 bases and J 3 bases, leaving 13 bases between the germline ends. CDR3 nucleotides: TGTGCCAGCAGCTGGGCGGCGGACAACTACGAGCAGTACTTC. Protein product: CASSWAADNYEQYF.

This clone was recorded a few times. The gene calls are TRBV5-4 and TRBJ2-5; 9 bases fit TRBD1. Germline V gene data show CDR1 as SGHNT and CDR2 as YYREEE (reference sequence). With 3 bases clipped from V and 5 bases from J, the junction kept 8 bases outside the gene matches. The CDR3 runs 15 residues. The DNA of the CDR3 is TGTGCCAGCAGCTCCCAACAGGGGGCTGGCGAGACCCAGTACTTC. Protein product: CASSSQQGAGETQYF.

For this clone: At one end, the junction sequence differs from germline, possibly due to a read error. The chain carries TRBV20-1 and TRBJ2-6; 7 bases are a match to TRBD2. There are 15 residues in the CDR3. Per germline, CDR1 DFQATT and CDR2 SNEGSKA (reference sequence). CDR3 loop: CSAGAGVSGADVLTF. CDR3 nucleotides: TGCAGTGCTGGCGCGGGGGTCTCTGGGGCCGACGTCCTTACTTTC.

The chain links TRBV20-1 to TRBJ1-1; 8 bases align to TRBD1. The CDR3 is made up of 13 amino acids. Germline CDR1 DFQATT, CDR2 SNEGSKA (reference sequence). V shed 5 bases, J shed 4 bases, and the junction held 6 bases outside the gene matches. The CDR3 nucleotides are TGCAGTGCTTCCGACAGGGGCGGCACTGAAGCTTTCTTT. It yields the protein CSASDRGGTEAFF.

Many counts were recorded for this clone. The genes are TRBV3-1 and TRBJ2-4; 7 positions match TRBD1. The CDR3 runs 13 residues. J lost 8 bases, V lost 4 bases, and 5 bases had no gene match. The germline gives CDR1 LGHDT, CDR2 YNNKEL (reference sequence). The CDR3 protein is CASSLRQGDIQYF. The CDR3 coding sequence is TGTGCCAGCAGCCTCAGACAGGGTGACATTCAGTACTTC.

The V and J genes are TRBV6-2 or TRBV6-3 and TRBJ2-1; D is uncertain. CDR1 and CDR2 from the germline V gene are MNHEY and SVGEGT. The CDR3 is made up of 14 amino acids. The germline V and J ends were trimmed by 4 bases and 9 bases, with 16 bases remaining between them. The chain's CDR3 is CASSFITETGEQFF. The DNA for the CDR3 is TGTGCCAGCAGTTTTATCACGGAGACGGGTGAGCAGTTCTTC.

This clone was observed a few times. In DNA, the CDR3 is TGTGCCAGCACTGTTCTACAGGGGCACACTGAAGCTTTCTTT. Protein: CASTVLQGHTEAFF. The V and J genes are TRBV19 and TRBJ1-1; 7 positions agree with TRBD1. Trimming took 9 bases from V and 3 from J; bases not matched to a gene: 10. Germline CDR1 and CDR2: LNHDA and SQIVND (reference sequence). CDR3 length: 14 amino acids.

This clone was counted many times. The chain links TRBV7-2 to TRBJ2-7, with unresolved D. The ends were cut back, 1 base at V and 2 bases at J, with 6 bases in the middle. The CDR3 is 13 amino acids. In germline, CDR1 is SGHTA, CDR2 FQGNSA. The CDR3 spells CASSLGRAYEQYF. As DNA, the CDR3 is TGTGCCAGCAGCTTAGGGCGAGCCTACGAGCAGTACTTC.

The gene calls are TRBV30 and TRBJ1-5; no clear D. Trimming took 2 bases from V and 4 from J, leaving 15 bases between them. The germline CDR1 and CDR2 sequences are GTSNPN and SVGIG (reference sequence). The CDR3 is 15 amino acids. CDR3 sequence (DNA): TGTGCCTGGAGTCATCGGGGTTTATGGAATCAGCCCCAGCATTTT. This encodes CAWSHRGLWNQPQHF. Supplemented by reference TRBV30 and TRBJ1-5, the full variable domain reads SQTIHQWPATLVQPVGSPLSLECTVEGTSNPNLYWYRQAAGRGLQLLFYSVGIGQISSEVPQNLSASRPQDRQFILSSKKLLLSDSGFYLCAWSHRGLWNQPQHFGDGTRLSIL.

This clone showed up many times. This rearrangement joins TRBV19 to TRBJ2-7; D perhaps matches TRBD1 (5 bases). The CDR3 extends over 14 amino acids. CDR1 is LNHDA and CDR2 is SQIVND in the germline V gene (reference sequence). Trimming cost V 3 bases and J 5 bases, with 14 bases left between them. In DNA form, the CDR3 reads TGTGCCAGTAGTATCGGGCAGGGTCCCAACGAGCAGTACTTC. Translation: CASSIGQGPNEQYF.

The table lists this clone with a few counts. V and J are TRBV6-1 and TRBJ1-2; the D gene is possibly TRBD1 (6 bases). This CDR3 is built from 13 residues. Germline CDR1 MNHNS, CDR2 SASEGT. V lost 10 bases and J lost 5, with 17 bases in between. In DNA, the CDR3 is TGTGCCACGACCGGGACACCGAATTATGGCTACACCTTC. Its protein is CATTGTPNYGYTF.

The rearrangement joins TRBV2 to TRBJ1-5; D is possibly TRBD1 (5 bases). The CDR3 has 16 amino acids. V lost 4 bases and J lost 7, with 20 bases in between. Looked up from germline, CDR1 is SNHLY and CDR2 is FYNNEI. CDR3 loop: CASSVLPSTAQQPQHF. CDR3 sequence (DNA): TGTGCCAGCAGTGTTCTCCCCTCGACAGCACAACAGCCCCAGCATTTT. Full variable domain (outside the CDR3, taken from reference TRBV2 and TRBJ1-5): EPEVTQTPSHQVTQMGQEVILRCVPISNHLYFYWYRQILGQKVEFLVSFYNNEISEKSEIFDDQFSVERPDGSNFTLKIRSTKLEDSAMYFCASSVLPSTAQQPQHFGDGTRLSIL.

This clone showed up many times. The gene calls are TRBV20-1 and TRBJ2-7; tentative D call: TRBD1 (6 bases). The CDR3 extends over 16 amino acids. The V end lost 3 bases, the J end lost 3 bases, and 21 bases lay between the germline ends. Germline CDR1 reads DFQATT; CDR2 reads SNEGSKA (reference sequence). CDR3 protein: CSARPWKTGLLYEQYF. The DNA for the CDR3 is TGCAGTGCTAGGCCCTGGAAGACAGGATTACTCTACGAGCAGTACTTC.

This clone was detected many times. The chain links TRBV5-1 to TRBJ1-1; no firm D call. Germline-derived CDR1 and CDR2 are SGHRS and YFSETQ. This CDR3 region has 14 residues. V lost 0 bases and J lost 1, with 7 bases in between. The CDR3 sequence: CASSLVAGNTEAFF. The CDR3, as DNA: TGCGCCAGCAGCTTGGTGGCCGGGAACACTGAAGCTTTCTTT.

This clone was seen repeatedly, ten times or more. This CDR3 reads CATSDLSPGRGANVLTF. CDR3 bases: TGTGCCACCAGTGATTTAAGTCCCGGACGGGGGGCCAACGTCCTGACTTTC. J is TRBJ2-6 and V is TRBV24-1; the D is unclear. Germline V gene lookup returns CDR1 KGHDR and CDR2 SFDVKD. Trimming took off 1 base at V and 4 bases at J, with 13 bases between the two ends. This CDR3 has 17 amino acids.

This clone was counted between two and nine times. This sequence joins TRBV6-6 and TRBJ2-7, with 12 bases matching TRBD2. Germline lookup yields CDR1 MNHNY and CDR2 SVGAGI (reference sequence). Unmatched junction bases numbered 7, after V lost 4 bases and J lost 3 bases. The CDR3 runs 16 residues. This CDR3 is CASSSPRTSGNYEQYF. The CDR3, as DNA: TGTGCCAGCAGTTCCCCGCGGACTAGCGGGAACTACGAGCAGTACTTC.

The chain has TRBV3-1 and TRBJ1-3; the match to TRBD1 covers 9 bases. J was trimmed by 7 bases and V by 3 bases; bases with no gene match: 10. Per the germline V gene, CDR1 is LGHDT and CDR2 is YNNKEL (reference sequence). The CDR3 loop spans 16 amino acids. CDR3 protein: CASSQETGGPKNTIYF. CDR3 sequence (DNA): TGTGCCAGCAGCCAGGAGACAGGGGGTCCTAAGAACACCATATATTTT.

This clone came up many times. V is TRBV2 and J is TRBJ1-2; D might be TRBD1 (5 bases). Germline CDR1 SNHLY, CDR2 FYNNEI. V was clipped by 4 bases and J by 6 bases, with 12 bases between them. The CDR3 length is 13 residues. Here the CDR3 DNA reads TGTGCCAGCAGTGGGGCGGTGGGGGATGGCTACACCTTC. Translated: CASSGAVGDGYTF. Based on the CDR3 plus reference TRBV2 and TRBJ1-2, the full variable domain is EPEVTQTPSHQVTQMGQEVILRCVPISNHLYFYWYRQILGQKVEFLVSFYNNEISEKSEIFDDQFSVERPDGSNFTLKIRSTKLEDSAMYFCASSGAVGDGYTFGSGTRLTVV.